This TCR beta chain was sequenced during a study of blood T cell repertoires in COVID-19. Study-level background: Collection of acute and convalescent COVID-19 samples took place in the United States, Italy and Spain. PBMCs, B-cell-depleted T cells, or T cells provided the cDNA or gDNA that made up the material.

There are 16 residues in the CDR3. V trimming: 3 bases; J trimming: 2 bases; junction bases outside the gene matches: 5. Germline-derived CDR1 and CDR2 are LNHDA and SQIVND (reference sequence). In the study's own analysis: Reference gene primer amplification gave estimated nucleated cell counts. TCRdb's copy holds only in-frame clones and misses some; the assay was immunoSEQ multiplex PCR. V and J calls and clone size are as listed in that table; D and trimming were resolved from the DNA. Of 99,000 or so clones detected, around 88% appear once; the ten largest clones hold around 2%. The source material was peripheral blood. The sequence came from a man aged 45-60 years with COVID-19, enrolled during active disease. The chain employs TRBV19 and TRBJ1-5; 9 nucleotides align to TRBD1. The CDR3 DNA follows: TGTGCCAGTAGTATCCGGACAGGGGCGGGCAATCAGCCCCAGCATTTT. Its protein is CASSIRTGAGNQPQHF.